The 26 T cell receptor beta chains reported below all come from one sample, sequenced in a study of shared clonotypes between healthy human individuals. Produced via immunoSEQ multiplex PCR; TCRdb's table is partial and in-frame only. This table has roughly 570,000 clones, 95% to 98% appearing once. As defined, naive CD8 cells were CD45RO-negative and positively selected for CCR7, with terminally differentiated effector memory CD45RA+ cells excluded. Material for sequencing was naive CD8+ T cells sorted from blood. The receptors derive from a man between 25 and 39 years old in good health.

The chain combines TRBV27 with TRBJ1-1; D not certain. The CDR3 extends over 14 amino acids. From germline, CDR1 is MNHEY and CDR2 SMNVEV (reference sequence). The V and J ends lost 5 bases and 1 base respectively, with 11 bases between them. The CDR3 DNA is TGTGCCAGCAGTACACCGCGGGGGAACACTGAAGCTTTCTTT. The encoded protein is CASSTPRGNTEAFF.

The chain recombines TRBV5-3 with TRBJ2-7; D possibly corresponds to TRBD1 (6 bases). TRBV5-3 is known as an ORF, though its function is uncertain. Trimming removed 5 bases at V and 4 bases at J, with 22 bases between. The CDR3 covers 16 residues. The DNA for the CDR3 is TGTGCCAGAAGACCGGACAGAAGCCAGCTTTTTTACGAGCAGTACTTC. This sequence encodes CARRPDRSQLFYEQYF.

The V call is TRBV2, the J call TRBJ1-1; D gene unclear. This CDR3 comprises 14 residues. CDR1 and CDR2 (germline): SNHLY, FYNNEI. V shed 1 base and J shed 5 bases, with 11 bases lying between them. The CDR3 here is CASSEGNRRTEAFF. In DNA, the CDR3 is TGTGCCAGCAGTGAAGGGAACCGGAGGACTGAAGCTTTCTTT.

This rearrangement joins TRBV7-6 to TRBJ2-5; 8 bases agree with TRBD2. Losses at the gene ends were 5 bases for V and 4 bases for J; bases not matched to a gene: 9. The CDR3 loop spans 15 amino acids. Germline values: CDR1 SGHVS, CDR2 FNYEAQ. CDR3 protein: CASSPLGGAIETQYF. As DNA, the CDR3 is TGTGCCAGCAGCCCACTCGGGGGGGCGATAGAGACCCAGTACTTC.

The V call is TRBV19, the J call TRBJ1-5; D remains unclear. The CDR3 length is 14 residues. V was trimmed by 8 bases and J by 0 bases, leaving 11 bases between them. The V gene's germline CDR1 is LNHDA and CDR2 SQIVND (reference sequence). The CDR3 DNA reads TGTGCCAGTCAGGCACGTTATAGCAATCAGCCCCAGCATTTT. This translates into CASQARYSNQPQHF.

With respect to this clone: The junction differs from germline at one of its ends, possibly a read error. CDR3 DNA sequence: TGCGCCAGCAGCCTTAGTCCAGGACTAGCGGGAGAATCGATATTC. It yields the protein CASSLSPGLAGESIF. The rearrangement joins TRBV4-1 to TRBJ2-7; the match to TRBD2 covers 13 bases. The CDR3 is made up of 15 amino acids. Per the germline V gene, CDR1 is MGHRA and CDR2 is YSYEKL.

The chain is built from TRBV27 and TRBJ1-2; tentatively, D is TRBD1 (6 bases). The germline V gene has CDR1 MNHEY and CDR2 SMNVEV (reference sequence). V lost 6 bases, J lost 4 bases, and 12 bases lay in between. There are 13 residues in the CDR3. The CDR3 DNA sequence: TGTGCCAGCAGAACAGGGTCGGGCTATGGCTACACCTTC. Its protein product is CASRTGSGYGYTF.

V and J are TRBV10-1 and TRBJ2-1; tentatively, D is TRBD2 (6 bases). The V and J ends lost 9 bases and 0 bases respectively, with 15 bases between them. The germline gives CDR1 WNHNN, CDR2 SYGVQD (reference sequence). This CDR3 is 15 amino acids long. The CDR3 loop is CARARDLTSYNEQFF. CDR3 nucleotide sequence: TGCGCCAGAGCAAGGGACTTGACCTCCTACAATGAGCAGTTCTTC.

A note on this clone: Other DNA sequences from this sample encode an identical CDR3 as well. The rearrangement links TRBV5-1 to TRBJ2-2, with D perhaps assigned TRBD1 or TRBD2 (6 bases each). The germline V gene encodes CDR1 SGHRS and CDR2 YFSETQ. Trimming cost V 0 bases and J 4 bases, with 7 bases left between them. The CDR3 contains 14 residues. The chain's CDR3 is CASSLEGGTGELFF. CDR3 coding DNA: TGCGCCAGCAGCTTGGAGGGGGGCACCGGGGAGCTGTTTTTT.

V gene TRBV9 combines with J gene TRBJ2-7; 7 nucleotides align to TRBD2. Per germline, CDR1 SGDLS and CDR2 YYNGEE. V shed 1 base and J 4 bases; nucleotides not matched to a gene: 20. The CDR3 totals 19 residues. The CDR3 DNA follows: TGTGCCAGCAGCGTACCCACTTACCCTCCCGGGCGGGAGTCATACGAGCAGTACTTC. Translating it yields CASSVPTYPPGRESYEQYF.

The CDR3 bases are TGTGCCAGTAGTTCGGGACTAGCGGGAGGAGGAGAGCAGTACTTC. Its protein product is CASSSGLAGGGEQYF. This sequence joins TRBV19 and TRBJ2-7, with 15 bases that match TRBD2. This CDR3 spans 15 amino acids. V was pared by 5 bases and J by 7 bases, with 6 bases of the junction left unmatched. Germline V lookup: CDR1 LNHDA, CDR2 SQIVND (reference sequence).

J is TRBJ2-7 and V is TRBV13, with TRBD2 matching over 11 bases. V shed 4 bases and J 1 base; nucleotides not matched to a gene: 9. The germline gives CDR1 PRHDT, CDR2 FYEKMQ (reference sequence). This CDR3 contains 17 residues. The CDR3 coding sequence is TGTGCCAGCAGCTACGCCGGACTAGCGGGCGATTCCTACGAGCAGTACTTC. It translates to CASSYAGLAGDSYEQYF.

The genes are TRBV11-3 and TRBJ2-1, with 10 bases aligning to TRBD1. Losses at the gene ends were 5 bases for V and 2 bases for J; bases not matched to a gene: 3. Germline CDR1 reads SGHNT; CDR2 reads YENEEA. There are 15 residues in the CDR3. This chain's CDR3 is CASSPGQGAYNEQFF. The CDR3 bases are TGTGCCAGCAGCCCAGGACAGGGGGCCTACAATGAGCAGTTCTTC.

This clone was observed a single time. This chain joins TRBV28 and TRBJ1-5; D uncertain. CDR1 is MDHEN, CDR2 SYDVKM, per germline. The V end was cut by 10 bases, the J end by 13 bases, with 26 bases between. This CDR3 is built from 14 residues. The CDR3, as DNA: TGTGCCACCATCGCAGGCAGCAGGCCCACTAAACAGCATTTT. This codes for CATIAGSRPTKQHF.

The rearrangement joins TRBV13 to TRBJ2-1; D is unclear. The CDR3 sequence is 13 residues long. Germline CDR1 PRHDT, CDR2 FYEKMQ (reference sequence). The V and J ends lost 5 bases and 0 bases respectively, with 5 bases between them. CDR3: CASSISSYNEQFF. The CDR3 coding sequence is TGTGCCAGCAGCATAAGCTCCTACAATGAGCAGTTCTTC.

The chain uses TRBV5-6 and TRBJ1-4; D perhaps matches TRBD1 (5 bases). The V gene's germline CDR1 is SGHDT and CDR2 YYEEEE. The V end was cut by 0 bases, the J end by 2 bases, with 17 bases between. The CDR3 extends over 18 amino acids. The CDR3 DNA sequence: TGTGCCAGCAGCTTGGCCCGGGGCAGGGCGAGGACTAATGAAAAACTGTTTTTT. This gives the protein CASSLARGRARTNEKLFF.

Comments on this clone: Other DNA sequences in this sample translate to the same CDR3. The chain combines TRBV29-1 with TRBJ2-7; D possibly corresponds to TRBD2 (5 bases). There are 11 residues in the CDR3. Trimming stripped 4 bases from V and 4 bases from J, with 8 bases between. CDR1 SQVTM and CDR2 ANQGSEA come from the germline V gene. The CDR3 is CSVGGSYEQYF. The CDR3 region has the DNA TGCAGCGTTGGAGGGTCTTACGAGCAGTACTTC.

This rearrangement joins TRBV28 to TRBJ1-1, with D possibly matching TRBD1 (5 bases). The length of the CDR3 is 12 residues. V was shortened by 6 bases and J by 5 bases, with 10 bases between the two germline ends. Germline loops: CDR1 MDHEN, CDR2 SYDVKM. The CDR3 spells CASRRSGTEAFF. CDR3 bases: TGTGCCAGCAGACGATCAGGGACTGAAGCTTTCTTT.

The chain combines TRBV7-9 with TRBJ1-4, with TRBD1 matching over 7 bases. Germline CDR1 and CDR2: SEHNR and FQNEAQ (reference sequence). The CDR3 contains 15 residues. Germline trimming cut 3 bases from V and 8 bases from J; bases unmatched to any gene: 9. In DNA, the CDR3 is TGTGCCAGCAGCTTTGGCGACAGGGCCCGGGAAAAACTGTTTTTT. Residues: CASSFGDRAREKLFF.

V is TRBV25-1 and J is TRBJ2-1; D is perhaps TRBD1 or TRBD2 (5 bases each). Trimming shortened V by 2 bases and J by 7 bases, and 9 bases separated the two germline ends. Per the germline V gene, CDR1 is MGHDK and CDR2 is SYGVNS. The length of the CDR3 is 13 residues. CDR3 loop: CASSEVGTNEQFF. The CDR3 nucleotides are TGTGCCAGCAGTGAAGTCGGGACGAATGAGCAGTTCTTC.

The CDR3, as DNA: TGCGCCAGCAGCTTGGACCGAGCAACCTACGAGCAGTACTTC. It translates to CASSLDRATYEQYF. The chain links TRBV5-1 to TRBJ2-7; D is unclear. V lost 0 bases, J lost 2 bases, and 9 bases lay in between. The CDR3 has 14 amino acids. The germline V gene has CDR1 SGHRS and CDR2 YFSETQ.

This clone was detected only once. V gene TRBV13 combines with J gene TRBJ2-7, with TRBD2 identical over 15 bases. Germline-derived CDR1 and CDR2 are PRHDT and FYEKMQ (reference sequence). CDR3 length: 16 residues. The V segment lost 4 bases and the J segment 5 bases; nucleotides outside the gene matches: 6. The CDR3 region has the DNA TGTGCCAGCAGCTCGGGACTAGCGGGAGGCAGGGACGAGCAGTACTTC. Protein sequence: CASSSGLAGGRDEQYF.

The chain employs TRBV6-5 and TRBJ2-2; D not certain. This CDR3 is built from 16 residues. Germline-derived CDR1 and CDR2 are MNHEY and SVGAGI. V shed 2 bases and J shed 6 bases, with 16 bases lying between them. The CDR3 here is CASSYPSGRAPGELFF. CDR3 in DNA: TGTGCCAGCAGTTACCCCTCGGGTAGGGCTCCCGGGGAGCTGTTTTTT.

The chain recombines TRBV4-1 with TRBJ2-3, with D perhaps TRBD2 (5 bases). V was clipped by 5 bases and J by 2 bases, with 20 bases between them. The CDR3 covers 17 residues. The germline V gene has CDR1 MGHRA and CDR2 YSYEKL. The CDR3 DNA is TGCGCCAGCAGCAATCTTAGACGGGGAGTTGCCACAGATACGCAGTATTTT. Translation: CASSNLRRGVATDTQYF.

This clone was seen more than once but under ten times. The CDR3 DNA follows: TGTGCCAGCAGTCCCCAGGACAGGGGGATGGAGACCCAGTACTTC. It encodes CASSPQDRGMETQYF. This chain joins TRBV27 and TRBJ2-5; 10 bases align to TRBD1. The CDR3 length is 15 residues. V lost 5 bases to trimming and J lost 5 bases; unmatched junction nucleotides: 8. Germline loops: CDR1 MNHEY, CDR2 SMNVEV (reference sequence).

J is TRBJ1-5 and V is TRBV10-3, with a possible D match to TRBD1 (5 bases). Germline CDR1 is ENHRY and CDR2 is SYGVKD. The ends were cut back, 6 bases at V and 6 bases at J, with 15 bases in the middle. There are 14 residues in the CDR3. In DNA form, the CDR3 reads TGTGCCATCAGGGGGGACGGGGAAGGTCAGCCCCAGCATTTT. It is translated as CAIRGDGEGQPQHF.